This record concerns one T cell receptor beta chain sequence. Exposed study participants had met a COVID-19 case within 2 weeks before entry. Repertoires were generated with immunoSEQ multiplex PCR, while TCRdb's copy carries only in-frame clones and drops some. The table lists fewer than 350,000 clones, 85% of them singletons. The record originates from a study of blood T cell repertoires in COVID-19. This CDR3 is 14 amino acids long. Germline loops: CDR1 MNHEY, CDR2 SVGEGT. Trimming removed 2 bases from V and 4 bases from J; junction bases left unmatched: 4. Sample: PBMCs or T cells enriched from blood (not recorded which). The V gene is TRBV6-2 or TRBV6-3, the J gene TRBJ1-2; TRBD1 matches 7 bases. This clonotype was sampled from a woman aged 30 to 39 who had been exposed to COVID-19. CDR3 amino acids: CASSYVGQSYGYTF. CDR3 DNA sequence: TGTGCCAGCAGTTACGTGGGACAGAGCTATGGCTACACCTTC.